Listed below are T cell receptor beta chains from one sample, sequenced in a study of blood T cells in healthy people across ages. A single record per CDR3 protein comes from TCRdb applying MiXCR to the 5' RACE reads. The sample contains around 1,000,000 distinct CDR3 sequences, approximately 38% of which appear only once. The specimen sequenced was blood. All receptors derive from a man aged 18 to 29 in good health. The CDR3 runs from the conserved cysteine through the conserved F or W. The order of the fields is clone size, J gene, D gene, V gene, CDR3 DNA, CDR3 protein. D genes are given only for firm matches. Clone size is given for some rows only: seen once, a few or many times, or a class if the clone is expanded.

abundance: .
j_gene: TRBJ1-2
d_gene: TRBD1
v_gene: TRBV4-2
CDR3nt: TGTGCCAGCAGCCACCTAACATCGGGAGGACAGGCTGATGGCTACACCTTC
CDR3aa: CASSHLTSGGQADGYTF

abundance: .
j_gene: TRBJ1-2
d_gene: .
v_gene: TRBV9
CDR3nt: TGTGCCAGCAGCTCCACCAGGGGTTACTATGGCTACACCTTC
CDR3aa: CASSSTRGYYGYTF

abundance: many
j_gene: TRBJ2-7
d_gene: .
v_gene: TRBV12-3/TRBV12-4
CDR3nt: TGTGCCAGCAGTTTAGAATTCTACGAGCAGTACTTC
CDR3aa: CASSLEFYEQYF

abundance: few
j_gene: TRBJ2-7
d_gene: TRBD1
v_gene: TRBV28
CDR3nt: TGTGCCAGCAGTTTGGGACAGGGAAGTTCCTACGAGCAGTACTTC
CDR3aa: CASSLGQGSSYEQYF

abundance: many
j_gene: TRBJ2-1
d_gene: .
v_gene: TRBV29-1
CDR3nt: TGCAGCGTTGATGGACTCAACGGGGTTGGACGGAATGAGCAGTTCTTC
CDR3aa: CSVDGLNGVGRNEQFF

abundance: .
j_gene: TRBJ1-5
d_gene: TRBD1
v_gene: TRBV27
CDR3nt: TGTGCCAGCAGTTTATCACGGCAGGGGGCGATGAGCAATCAGCCCCAGCATTTT
CDR3aa: CASSLSRQGAMSNQPQHF

abundance: once
j_gene: TRBJ2-1
d_gene: TRBD2
v_gene: TRBV9
CDR3nt: TGTGCCAGCAGCGTAGATTGGGCGGGGGGGCGACAATCGAGCTCCTACAATGAGCAGTTCTTC
CDR3aa: CASSVDWAGGRQSSSYNEQFF

abundance: .
j_gene: TRBJ2-2
d_gene: .
v_gene: TRBV5-1
CDR3nt: TGCGCCAGCAGCCCAGGTTATCGCGGGGAGCTGTTTTTT
CDR3aa: CASSPGYRGELFF

abundance: .
j_gene: TRBJ2-7
d_gene: .
v_gene: TRBV12-3/TRBV12-4
CDR3nt: TGTGCCAGCAGTTCCCCAGGGAGCTCCTACAATGAGCAGTACTTC
CDR3aa: CASSSPGSSYNEQYF

abundance: .
j_gene: TRBJ1-1
d_gene: .
v_gene: TRBV20-1
CDR3nt: TGCAGTGCTAGAGAAGGGAACCCGAACACTGAAGCTTTCTTT
CDR3aa: CSAREGNPNTEAFF

abundance: .
j_gene: TRBJ2-2
d_gene: .
v_gene: TRBV27
CDR3nt: TGTGCCAGCAGTTGGGTATTGGACACCGGGGAGCTGTTTTTT
CDR3aa: CASSWVLDTGELFF

abundance: .
j_gene: TRBJ2-2
d_gene: .
v_gene: TRBV5-1
CDR3nt: TGCGCCAGCAGCTCCCAGGACGGAGGAGATGGGGAGCTGTTTTTT
CDR3aa: CASSSQDGGDGELFF

abundance: .
j_gene: TRBJ2-3
d_gene: .
v_gene: TRBV29-1
CDR3nt: TGCAGCGCGGCGGGTTCAGCCGGACCAGATACGCAGTATTTT
CDR3aa: CSAAGSAGPDTQYF

abundance: .
j_gene: TRBJ2-5
d_gene: TRBD1
v_gene: TRBV20-1
CDR3nt: TGCAGTGCTCGAAGACAGGGGTGGAGGGAGACCCAGTACTTC
CDR3aa: CSARRQGWRETQYF

abundance: .
j_gene: TRBJ1-5
d_gene: .
v_gene: TRBV20-1
CDR3nt: TGCAGTGCGGGACCGGGTCATAATAGCAATCAGCCCCAGCATTTT
CDR3aa: CSAGPGHNSNQPQHF

abundance: .
j_gene: TRBJ2-1
d_gene: .
v_gene: TRBV12-3/TRBV12-4
CDR3nt: TGTGCCAGCAGCCCGGACTTCTTGGATGAGCAGTTCTTC
CDR3aa: CASSPDFLDEQFF

abundance: .
j_gene: TRBJ2-1
d_gene: .
v_gene: TRBV5-6
CDR3nt: TGTGCCAGCGGCCCCCCAGGCGCGGACATCGAGAATGAGCAGTTCTTC
CDR3aa: CASGPPGADIENEQFF

abundance: .
j_gene: TRBJ1-2
d_gene: .
v_gene: TRBV4-3
CDR3nt: TGCGCCAGCAGCCAAGAGGTAGTGCGGAGTCGCTATGGCTACACCTTC
CDR3aa: CASSQEVVRSRYGYTF

abundance: .
j_gene: TRBJ2-1
d_gene: TRBD2
v_gene: TRBV29-1
CDR3nt: TGCAGCGTTGGAGGCGGGGGGCTCGGCCGGAATGAGCAGTTCTTC
CDR3aa: CSVGGGGLGRNEQFF

abundance: few
j_gene: TRBJ2-2
d_gene: TRBD2
v_gene: TRBV12-3/TRBV12-4
CDR3nt: TGTGCCAGTCTAGCGGGGACGAACACCGGGGAGCTGTTTTTT
CDR3aa: CASLAGTNTGELFF

abundance: .
j_gene: TRBJ2-1
d_gene: .
v_gene: TRBV4-1
CDR3nt: TGCGCCAGCAGCCCCCGGGACGGGAACTACAATGAGCAGTTCTTC
CDR3aa: CASSPRDGNYNEQFF

abundance: few
j_gene: TRBJ2-2
d_gene: .
v_gene: TRBV11-2
CDR3nt: TGTGCCAGCAGCCCAGACAGCACCGGGGAGCTGTTTTTT
CDR3aa: CASSPDSTGELFF

abundance: few
j_gene: TRBJ2-3
d_gene: .
v_gene: TRBV30
CDR3nt: TGTGCCTGGAGTGTAAATTTTGGGGGAGATACGCAGTATTTT
CDR3aa: CAWSVNFGGDTQYF

abundance: few
j_gene: TRBJ2-3
d_gene: TRBD1
v_gene: TRBV20-1
CDR3nt: TGCAGTGCTAGCGTAGGGGGCCGAACAGATACGCAGTATTTT
CDR3aa: CSASVGGRTDTQYF

abundance: .
j_gene: TRBJ1-1
d_gene: .
v_gene: TRBV7-3
CDR3nt: TGTGCCAGCAGCCCAAGACAGGTTGCGGACACTGAAGCTTTCTTT
CDR3aa: CASSPRQVADTEAFF

abundance: .
j_gene: TRBJ2-3
d_gene: .
v_gene: TRBV2
CDR3nt: TGTGCCAGCAGAGGTCTAATCGGGACAGATACGCAGTATTTT
CDR3aa: CASRGLIGTDTQYF

abundance: .
j_gene: TRBJ2-1
d_gene: .
v_gene: TRBV4-3
CDR3nt: TGCGCCAGCAGCCAAGTTAGGTATTACAATGAGCAGTTCTTC
CDR3aa: CASSQVRYYNEQFF

abundance: .
j_gene: TRBJ1-2
d_gene: .
v_gene: TRBV20-1
CDR3nt: TGCAGTGCTAGAATGGGGGGGAATGGCTACACCTTC
CDR3aa: CSARMGGNGYTF

abundance: many
j_gene: TRBJ1-1
d_gene: .
v_gene: TRBV7-2
CDR3nt: TGTGCCAGCAGCTTAACAGAGAACACTGAAGCTTTCTTT
CDR3aa: CASSLTENTEAFF

abundance: many
j_gene: TRBJ1-2
d_gene: TRBD1
v_gene: TRBV29-1
CDR3nt: TGCAGCGTTGATACCCGACAGGGGCCCTCTAACTATGGCTACACCTTC
CDR3aa: CSVDTRQGPSNYGYTF

abundance: few
j_gene: TRBJ2-5
d_gene: .
v_gene: TRBV5-1
CDR3nt: TGCGCCAGCAGCTTGGAACGGCGATACGAGACCCAGTACTTC
CDR3aa: CASSLERRYETQYF

abundance: few
j_gene: TRBJ2-5
d_gene: TRBD1
v_gene: TRBV7-9
CDR3nt: TGTGCCAGCGGTCTGACAGGGTTTGAGACCCAGTACTTC
CDR3aa: CASGLTGFETQYF

abundance: few
j_gene: TRBJ2-5
d_gene: .
v_gene: TRBV4-1
CDR3nt: TGCGCCAGCAGCCAAGATGTTGAGGCATTTGGGACCCAGTACTTC
CDR3aa: CASSQDVEAFGTQYF

abundance: few
j_gene: TRBJ2-3
d_gene: .
v_gene: TRBV28
CDR3nt: TGTGCCAGCAGCTTAGAGGTCGGCACAGATACGCAGTATTTT
CDR3aa: CASSLEVGTDTQYF

abundance: few
j_gene: TRBJ1-2
d_gene: .
v_gene: TRBV5-6
CDR3nt: TGTGCCAGCAGCCGCGGAGGGTTTAATGATGGCTACACCTTC
CDR3aa: CASSRGGFNDGYTF

abundance: few
j_gene: TRBJ1-1
d_gene: .
v_gene: TRBV18
CDR3nt: TGTGCCAGCTCACCTTTTGGACAGCCGAACACTGAAGCTTTCTTT
CDR3aa: CASSPFGQPNTEAFF

abundance: .
j_gene: TRBJ1-1
d_gene: .
v_gene: TRBV25-1
CDR3nt: TGTGCCAGCAGTGAATATCGGGGGGAGGAGAACACTGAAGCTTTCTTT
CDR3aa: CASSEYRGEENTEAFF

abundance: many
j_gene: TRBJ2-7
d_gene: .
v_gene: TRBV25-1
CDR3nt: TGTGCCAGCAGTGAATCCCTAGAGTCTCCGCAGTACTTC
CDR3aa: CASSESLESPQYF

abundance: many
j_gene: TRBJ1-2
d_gene: .
v_gene: TRBV4-3
CDR3nt: TGCGCCAGCAGCCACCTAGAACAGGGAGGTGGCTACACCTTC
CDR3aa: CASSHLEQGGGYTF

abundance: few
j_gene: TRBJ2-5
d_gene: .
v_gene: TRBV20-1
CDR3nt: TGCAGTGCTAGAGATGGGGCAGGGATAGGGGAGACCCAGTACTTC
CDR3aa: CSARDGAGIGETQYF

abundance: few
j_gene: TRBJ1-2
d_gene: .
v_gene: TRBV4-2
CDR3nt: TGTGCCAGCAGCCAAGATGGAAGCTTGCTTACCTCGGGTAGTGGCTACACCTTC
CDR3aa: CASSQDGSLLTSGSGYTF

abundance: many
j_gene: TRBJ2-1
d_gene: TRBD2
v_gene: TRBV29-1
CDR3nt: TGCAGCGCTAACATAGCGGGGGGGCAGGATGAGCAGTTCTTC
CDR3aa: CSANIAGGQDEQFF

abundance: few
j_gene: TRBJ1-1
d_gene: .
v_gene: TRBV20-1
CDR3nt: TGCAGTGCTAGCCCCCTCCGGGGGGCGACCACTGAAGCTTTCTTT
CDR3aa: CSASPLRGATTEAFF

abundance: .
j_gene: TRBJ2-5
d_gene: .
v_gene: TRBV20-1
CDR3nt: TGCAGTGCTTTGATACCTGGCCAAGAGACCCAGTACTTC
CDR3aa: CSALIPGQETQYF

abundance: few
j_gene: TRBJ2-3
d_gene: .
v_gene: TRBV12-3/TRBV12-4
CDR3nt: TGTGCCAGCAGTTTAGACGCCGGGGTCTCGGATACGCAGTATTTT
CDR3aa: CASSLDAGVSDTQYF

abundance: .
j_gene: TRBJ2-1
d_gene: .
v_gene: TRBV7-3
CDR3nt: TGTGCCAGCAGCTTAAATCGCTACTCCTCCTACAATGGGCAGTTCTTC
CDR3aa: CASSLNRYSSYNGQFF

abundance: .
j_gene: TRBJ1-5
d_gene: .
v_gene: TRBV9
CDR3nt: TGTGCCAGCAGCCACAAGGACAGTCTGAATCAGCCCCAGCATTTT
CDR3aa: CASSHKDSLNQPQHF

abundance: .
j_gene: TRBJ2-3
d_gene: TRBD2
v_gene: TRBV6-5
CDR3nt: TGTGCCAGCAGCATAACTAGCGGGGGGTATCCAGATACGCAGTATTTT
CDR3aa: CASSITSGGYPDTQYF

abundance: .
j_gene: TRBJ2-1
d_gene: .
v_gene: TRBV5-5
CDR3nt: TGTGCCAGCAGCTTGGGAGGGGCAGAAGCCAGTGAGCAGTTCTTC
CDR3aa: CASSLGGAEASEQFF